This TCR beta chain was recovered during a study of cytomegalovirus exposure and HLA in healthy donors. Study-level information: The roughly 110 validation repertoires were produced on the same platform as the 650 to 800 repertoires of the first cohort. This was reported in a later analysis.

Study conclusions and caveats: The study flagged 150 to 200 TCR beta chains as cytomegalovirus-associated. According to reports, the classifier identified cytomegalovirus status with high specificity and sensitivity.

The CDR3 covers 14 residues. The germline V gene encodes CDR1 SGHAT and CDR2 FQNNGV. The J segment lost 3 bases and the V segment lost 1 base, leaving 3 bases of the junction unmatched. About this clone itself: Its specificity is unknown.

TCRdb keeps only in-frame clones here, not all; method: immunoSEQ multiplex PCR. Among some 60,000 clones listed, roughly 94% were seen once. Sequenced: PBMCs. This receptor was obtained from a man younger than 30 in good health and CMV-seropositive. The V call is TRBV11-2, the J call TRBJ2-7; the match to TRBD2 covers 7 bases. This CDR3 is CASSLGSSGYEQYF. The CDR3 DNA is TGTGCCAGCAGCTTAGGCTCTAGCGGCTACGAGCAGTACTTC.